This passage covers 17 T cell receptor beta chains from one sample sequenced in a study of cytomegalovirus exposure and HLA in healthy donors. The PCR employed 60 Vbeta primers together with 13 Jbeta primers. Using immunoSEQ multiplex PCR, the repertoire was profiled, and TCRdb retains in-frame clones only, with some absent. The sample records about 100,000 clones, roughly 69% being singletons. Sample: PBMCs. The source of these receptors is a man aged 30 to 45 in good health and CMV-seropositive.

The V call is TRBV19, the J call TRBJ1-5; D gene unclear. CDR1 is LNHDA and CDR2 is SQIVND in the germline V gene (reference sequence). The CDR3 runs 14 residues. Trimming stripped 3 bases from V and 3 bases from J, with 9 bases between. The chain's CDR3 is CASSILEINQPQHF. DNA of the CDR3: TGTGCCAGTAGTATTCTAGAGATCAATCAGCCCCAGCATTTT.

This chain joins TRBV5-6 and TRBJ2-5; TRBD1 matches at 8 bases. V gave up 3 bases and J gave up 5 bases; unmatched junction bases: 6. From germline, CDR1 is SGHDT and CDR2 YYEEEE. The length of the CDR3 is 14 residues. The CDR3 DNA sequence: TGTGCCAGCAGCTCACGACAGGGGAGGGAGACCCAGTACTTC. Protein product: CASSSRQGRETQYF. Full variable domain (remainder filled in from reference TRBV5-6 and TRBJ2-5): DAGVTQSPTHLIKTRGQQVTLRCSPKSGHDTVSWYQQALGQGPQFIFQYYEEEERQRGNFPDRFSGHQFPNYSSELNVNALLLGDSALYLCASSSRQGRETQYFGPGTRLLVL.

The genes are TRBV30 and TRBJ2-5; the D gene is possibly TRBD1 (6 bases). The CDR3 consists of 13 residues. V dropped 4 bases and J dropped 1 base, with 10 bases sitting between them. Germline V gene data show CDR1 as GTSNPN and CDR2 as SVGIG (reference sequence). The CDR3 bases are TGTGCCTGGACTAGGGACATCCAAGAGACCCAGTACTTC. As protein: CAWTRDIQETQYF.

This sequence joins TRBV4-1 and TRBJ2-7; 10 nucleotides line up with TRBD1. Germline V gene data show CDR1 as MGHRA and CDR2 as YSYEKL. Trimming cost V 0 bases and J 2 bases; bases outside gene matches: 4. The CDR3 spans 16 residues. The CDR3 DNA is TGCGCCAGCAGCCAAGAGAGGGACAGGGGCACCTACGAGCAGTACTTC. It encodes CASSQERDRGTYEQYF.

The chain links TRBV11-3 to TRBJ1-3; perhaps TRBD1 as D (6 bases). The CDR3 has 15 residues. V was cut by 1 base and J by 8 bases, with 15 bases left in between. Germline V gene lookup returns CDR1 SGHNT and CDR2 YENEEA. The CDR3 here is CASSLARGAVDTIYF. The CDR3 bases are TGTGCCAGCAGCTTAGCCCGGGGGGCCGTGGACACCATATATTTT.

This chain uses TRBV6-1 with TRBJ1-1; a weak D match, TRBD1 (5 bases). V was pared by 9 bases and J by 3 bases, with 11 bases between. This CDR3 region has 12 residues. The germline V gene has CDR1 MNHNS and CDR2 SASEGT. The chain's CDR3 is CASRQQYTEAFF. The CDR3 region has the DNA TGTGCCAGTAGACAGCAATACACTGAAGCTTTCTTT.

V usage is TRBV6-5 and J usage is TRBJ2-7; D is perhaps TRBD2 (5 bases). V shed 2 bases and J shed 2 bases, with 13 bases lying between them. The CDR3 consists of 15 residues. The germline gives CDR1 MNHEY, CDR2 SVGAGI. As DNA, the CDR3 is TGTGCCAGCAGTTACAGCGGCGGCACCACCTACGAGCAGTACTTC. This codes for CASSYSGGTTYEQYF.

The chain uses TRBV6-5 and TRBJ2-7; 8 nucleotides match TRBD1. The V gene end was trimmed by 6 bases and the J gene end by 6 bases; junction bases not matched to a gene: 7. Germline CDR1 MNHEY, CDR2 SVGAGI. The CDR3 runs 13 residues. The CDR3 protein is CASSTGQGLEQYF. CDR3 bases: TGTGCCAGCAGCACCGGACAGGGCCTCGAGCAGTACTTC.

In this sample, this clone turned up a few times. The rearrangement links TRBV14 to TRBJ1-1, with unresolved D. The CDR3 has 15 residues. V was shortened by 1 base and J by 5 bases, with 14 bases between the two germline ends. The germline V gene has CDR1 SGHDN and CDR2 FVKESK. CDR3 bases: TGTGCCAGCAGCCAAGGCTGGTTCTTCGGGACTGAAGCTTTCTTT. It is translated as CASSQGWFFGTEAFF. The variable domain in full, with the rest retrieved from reference TRBV14 and TRBJ1-1, is EAGVTQFPSHSVIEKGQTVTLRCDPISGHDNLYWYRRVMGKEIKFLLHFVKESKQDESGMPNNRFLAERTGGTYSTLKVQPAELEDSGVYFCASSQGWFFGTEAFFGQGTRLTVV.

The V and J genes are TRBV27 and TRBJ2-2, with a possible D match to TRBD1 (6 bases). CDR1 is MNHEY and CDR2 is SMNVEV in the germline V gene (reference sequence). The CDR3 spans 16 residues. Trimming shortened V by 7 bases and J by 2 bases, and 17 bases separated the two germline ends. As DNA, the CDR3 is TGTGCCAGCACTAAGCTTTTGACAGGAAACACCGGGGAGCTGTTTTTT. It yields the protein CASTKLLTGNTGELFF.

The V call is TRBV5-1, the J call TRBJ2-1; possibly TRBD1 for D (6 bases). CDR3 length: 14 residues. The ends were cut back, 5 bases at V and 2 bases at J, with 11 bases in the middle. Germline values: CDR1 SGHRS, CDR2 YFSETQ. The CDR3 loop reads CASSNRVAYNEQFF. DNA for the CDR3: TGCGCCAGCAGTAACAGGGTCGCCTACAATGAGCAGTTCTTC.

CDR3 sequence (DNA): TGTGCCAGCAGCTTATGGACAGGGTATGGCTACACCTTC. Protein product: CASSLWTGYGYTF. The chain combines TRBV5-6 with TRBJ1-2, with 8 bases identical to TRBD1. Germline values: CDR1 SGHDT, CDR2 YYEEEE. After removal of 2 bases from V and 5 bases from J, the junction contained 2 bases not matched to a gene. CDR3 length equals 13 residues.

The rearrangement uses TRBV30 and TRBJ1-1; possibly TRBD1 for D (5 bases). The V gene's germline CDR1 is GTSNPN and CDR2 SVGIG (reference sequence). The CDR3 covers 14 residues. V lost 7 bases and J 0 bases, leaving 15 bases between the germline ends. CDR3 coding DNA: TGTGCCTCCCAAACAGGTAGCATGAACACTGAAGCTTTCTTT. Protein: CASQTGSMNTEAFF.

V usage is TRBV5-4 and J usage is TRBJ1-2; D call uncertain. V lost 6 bases and J lost 8, with 23 bases in between. This CDR3 has 15 residues. CDR1 and CDR2 from the germline V gene are SGHNT and YYREEE (reference sequence). The DNA for the CDR3 is TGTGCCAGCATCCCGTTTGGTCGGTCAGCGAGGGGCTACACCTTC. The encoded protein is CASIPFGRSARGYTF.

The chain links TRBV6-6 to TRBJ1-1; 10 nucleotides align to TRBD1. Looked up from germline, CDR1 is MNHNY and CDR2 is SVGAGI (reference sequence). There are 15 residues in the CDR3. The trim removed 3 bases at V and 10 bases at J, leaving 11 bases unmatched. The CDR3 sequence: CASSYSPRDRGGAFF. For the CDR3, the DNA is TGTGCCAGCAGTTATTCCCCCCGGGACAGGGGAGGAGCTTTCTTT.

J is TRBJ2-5 and V is TRBV5-6, with a weak D call TRBD2 (6 bases). Deletions cut 4 bases from V and 7 bases from J, with 17 bases between. The CDR3 covers 14 residues. Germline V gene sequence: CDR1 SGHDT, CDR2 YYEEEE. This CDR3 reads CASSQDYDGSTQYF. The CDR3 DNA follows: TGTGCCAGCAGCCAGGACTACGACGGGTCGACCCAGTACTTC.

The chain employs TRBV30 and TRBJ1-3; D perhaps matches TRBD1 (5 bases). Germline CDR1 and CDR2: GTSNPN and SVGIG (reference sequence). V dropped 4 bases and J dropped 4 bases, with 8 bases sitting between them. CDR3 size: 12 residues. This CDR3 reads CAWTGQGNTIYF. The CDR3 coding sequence is TGTGCCTGGACAGGGCAAGGAAACACCATATATTTT.